Each of the 27 T cell receptor beta chains below was sequenced from the same sample in a study of tumor-infiltrating lymphocytes in primary liver carcinoma listed by TCRdb under 2017. The listed sequencing device is Illumina HiSeq 2500. TCRbeta-specific cDNA was reverse-transcribed from about 520 ng total RNA using a constant-region primer and ProtoScript II reverse transcriptase. Three nested multiplex PCR rounds, following a slightly modified ARM-PCR procedure, were used to build the TCRbeta libraries. The first two PCR rounds used multiplex TRBV1-TRBV30 forward primers with a Cbeta reverse primer, each for approximately 9 cycles. TCRdb took the public reads, trimmed them with fastp at Q25, ran MiXCR for clone calling and kept in-frame beta chains. Each CDR3 protein gets just one entry, which takes the most common genes and DNA from the rows behind it. This sample has fewer than 350,000 distinct CDR3 sequences in its table, and 65% of those were observed once. The ten largest clones take up 9% to 10% of the sample.

Blood RNA was extracted from unsorted whole blood with TRIzol reagent; germline DNA came from the DNeasy Blood & Tissue kit. Material for sequencing was peripheral blood. The receptors shown here come from a man aged 40-50 years with primary liver carcinoma and hepatitis B virus infection.

This rearrangement joins TRBV28 to TRBJ2-7, with TRBD1 identical over 10 bases. After removal of 2 bases from V and 5 bases from J, the junction contained 6 bases not matched to a gene. There are 15 residues in the CDR3. Germline CDR1 is MDHEN and CDR2 is SYDVKM. CDR3 loop: CASSLLTGGRDEQYF. CDR3 coding DNA: TGTGCCAGCAGTTTACTGACAGGGGGCAGGGACGAGCAGTACTTC.

Notes on this clonotype: A much larger clone lies one base from this, so it may be a read error. The chain carries TRBV5-1 and TRBJ2-3; tentative D call: TRBD1 (7 bases). V lost 7 bases, J lost 6 bases, and 18 bases lay in between. The CDR3 is 14 amino acids. The germline V gene has CDR1 SGHRS and CDR2 YFSETQ. CDR3 DNA sequence: TGCGCCAGCGGGGGTGGCGGGGACAGCGATACGCAGTATTTT. Protein product: CASGGGGDSDTQYF.

As for this clonotype: A read error may explain this, as a much larger clone is one base away. This chain links TRBV5-6 with TRBJ2-7, with a tentative D call TRBD1 (6 bases). The CDR3 covers 12 residues. Germline V gene lookup returns CDR1 SGHDT and CDR2 YYEEEE. CDR3 nucleotide sequence: TGTGCCGGCAGCTTGGCCGGACAGTCGCAGTACTTC. It yields the protein CAGSLAGQSQYF. The full variable domain, in which reference TRBV5-6 and TRBJ2-7 provide the parts outside the CDR3, is DAGVTQSPTHLIKTRGQQVTLRCSPKSGHDTVSWYQQALGQGPQFIFQYYEEEERQRGNFPDRFSGHQFPNYSSELNVNALLLGDSALYLCAGSLAGQSQYFGPGTRLTVT.

Comments on this clonotype: Germline is not matched at one junction end, which may reflect a read error. The chain recombines TRBV29-1 with TRBJ2-7, with D perhaps matching TRBD1 or TRBD2 (5 bases each). Germline-derived CDR1 and CDR2 are SQVTM and ANQGSEA. This CDR3 is built from 15 residues. CDR3 region: CSIANGWGMPYEKYF. CDR3 coding DNA: TGCAGCATTGCGAATGGATGGGGGATGCCCTACGAGAAGTACTTC.

Note on this clonotype: Just one base apart from a much larger clone, this may be a read error. In this CDR3 the conserved last residue, phenylalanine or tryptophan, is missing, so a read error is likely. This chain connects TRBV29-1 to TRBJ1-1; D might be TRBD1 (5 bases). The germline gives CDR1 SQVTM, CDR2 ANQGSEA. This CDR3 is built from 13 residues. V was cut by 4 bases and J by 3 bases, with 12 bases left in between. DNA for the CDR3: TGCAGCGTTGTTGGCAGGGTGGACACTGAAGCTTTCATT. It is translated as CSVVGRVDTEAFI.

Regarding this clonotype: This may stem from a read error, because a much larger clone lies one nucleotide away. V and J are TRBV6-2 or TRBV6-3 and TRBJ1-1, with D unresolved. CDR1 and CDR2 (germline): MNHEY, SVGEGT. This CDR3 is 14 amino acids long. V lost 2 bases and J 0 bases, leaving 7 bases between the germline ends. CDR3 sequence (DNA): TGTGCCAGCAGTTACAGGTGTATGAACACTGAAGCTTTCTTT. It is translated as CASSYRCMNTEAFF.

In regard to this clonotype: The conserved phenylalanine or tryptophan normally closing the CDR3 is absent here, so this likely arose from a read error. The rearrangement joins TRBV6-6 to TRBJ2-7; tentative D call: TRBD2 (6 bases). Germline lookup yields CDR1 MNHNY and CDR2 SVGAGI (reference sequence). CDR3 length: 14 amino acids. CDR3 coding DNA: TGTGCCAGCAGTTCTATGACTAGACCCTACGGGCAGTACATC. Encoded protein: CASSSMTRPYGQYI.

This clonotype was recorded many times. The gene calls are TRBV12-3 or TRBV12-4 and TRBJ2-2; perhaps TRBD2 as D (6 bases). This CDR3 contains 16 residues. Trimming pared 0 bases from V and 5 bases from J, leaving 13 bases between. The chain's CDR3 is CASSLAPAGVTGELFF. The CDR3 DNA reads TGTGCCAGCAGTTTAGCTCCAGCGGGTGTGACCGGGGAGCTGTTTTTT.

On this clonotype: The junction differs from germline at one of its ends, possibly a read error. The chain is built from TRBV6-6 and TRBJ2-7; tentatively, D is TRBD1 or TRBD2 (6 bases each). The CDR3 length is 13 residues. Germline V gene sequence: CDR1 MNHNY, CDR2 SVGAGI (reference sequence). This chain's CDR3 is CTSRPGATYEQYF. DNA of the CDR3: TGTACCAGCAGGCCGGGGGCCACCTACGAGCAGTACTTC.

As concerns this clonotype: A much larger clone differs by one base, so this may be a read error. CDR3 residues: CTISERQVNTGELFF. Here the CDR3 DNA reads TGTACCATCAGTGAACGGCAGGTGAACACCGGGGAGCTGTTTTTT. V is TRBV10-3 and J is TRBJ2-2; D remains unclear. CDR3 size: 15 residues. CDR1 ENHRY and CDR2 SYGVKD come from the germline V gene.

This clonotype appeared a few times. The rearrangement links TRBV5-6 to TRBJ1-1; 12 bases agree with TRBD1. This CDR3 is 16 amino acids long. Germline assignment: CDR1 SGHDT and CDR2 YYEEEE. V shed 3 bases, J shed 5 bases, and the junction held 8 bases outside the gene matches. The CDR3 protein is CASSWLGQGAGTEAFF. CDR3 coding DNA: TGTGCCAGCAGCTGGTTGGGACAGGGGGCTGGGACTGAAGCTTTCTTT.

For this clonotype: A much larger clone is a single base away; this may be a read error. The chain couples TRBV12-3 or TRBV12-4 to TRBJ2-3; 8 bases map to TRBD2. The CDR3 sequence is 16 residues long. The CDR3 spells CASSLGLGGPTGTQYF. For the CDR3, the DNA is TGTGCCAGCAGTCTGGGACTAGGGGGGCCCACAGGTACGCAGTATTTT.

To note about this clonotype: In this CDR3 the conserved last residue, phenylalanine or tryptophan, is missing, so a read error is likely. This rearrangement joins TRBV11-3 to TRBJ2-1; 7 nucleotides line up with TRBD1. Germline assignment: CDR1 SGHNT and CDR2 YENEEA. This CDR3 comprises 13 residues. V was clipped by 6 bases and J by 10 bases; unmatched bases: 9. The CDR3 spells CASSDPGRGEQFI. In DNA, the CDR3 is TGTGCCAGCAGTGACCCGGGCAGGGGGGAGCAGTTCATC.

On this clonotype: This may stem from a read error, because a much larger clone lies one nucleotide away. J is TRBJ2-5 and V is TRBV6-5; 7 bases are shared with TRBD1. The trim removed 4 bases at V and 6 bases at J, leaving 14 bases unmatched. The germline V gene encodes CDR1 MNHEY and CDR2 SVGAGI. The CDR3 extends over 16 amino acids. CDR3 amino acids: CASSSQGHRGQKTQYF. Written as DNA, the CDR3 is TGTGCCAGCAGTTCACAGGGGCATAGGGGGCAAAAGACCCAGTACTTC.

With regard to this clonotype: A single base separates this from a much larger clone, so it may be a read error. The chain uses TRBV13 and TRBJ2-3, with D perhaps TRBD2 (5 bases). CDR1 PRHDT and CDR2 FYEKMQ come from the germline V gene (reference sequence). This CDR3 has 15 amino acids. The CDR3 loop is CASRNRGFRGDTQFF. For the CDR3, the DNA is TGTGCCAGCAGGAATAGAGGGTTTCGCGGCGATACGCAGTTTTTT.

On this clonotype: Possible read error: a much larger clone is one base away. The CDR3 DNA sequence: TGCAGCGTTGGGGCAGGGTCGTGCTATGGCTACACCTTC. Translating it yields CSVGAGSCYGYTF. The chain recombines TRBV29-1 with TRBJ1-2; the D gene is possibly TRBD1 (5 bases). The V and J ends lost 4 bases and 4 bases respectively, with 13 bases between them. The CDR3 has 13 amino acids. The germline V gene encodes CDR1 SQVTM and CDR2 ANQGSEA. The variable domain in full, with the rest retrieved from reference TRBV29-1 and TRBJ1-2, is SAVISQKPSRDICQRGTSLTIQCQVDSQVTMMFWYRQQPGQSLTLIATANQGSEATYESGFVIDKFPISRPNLTFSTLTVSNMSPEDSSIYLCSVGAGSCYGYTFGSGTRLTVV.

With regard to this clonotype: Here the CDR3 omits its conserved ending phenylalanine or tryptophan, so a read error is the likely source. The rearrangement uses TRBV10-3 and TRBJ2-2; 7 nucleotides line up with TRBD1. CDR1 and CDR2 from the germline V gene are ENHRY and SYGVKD. The CDR3 contains 15 residues. Germline trimming cut 6 bases from V and 4 bases from J; bases unmatched to any gene: 8. The CDR3 sequence is CAISTTGAVTGELFI. The CDR3 nucleotides read TGTGCCATCAGCACCACAGGGGCGGTCACCGGGGAGCTGTTTATT.

The table lists this clonotype with many counts. The chain employs TRBV6-6 and TRBJ1-5; tentatively, D is TRBD1 (5 bases). This CDR3 is 12 amino acids long. Germline V gene sequence: CDR1 MNHNY, CDR2 SVGAGI (reference sequence). The germline V and J ends were trimmed by 11 bases and 7 bases, with 15 bases remaining between them. The CDR3 sequence is CAAREGSQPQHF. The DNA of the CDR3 is TGTGCCGCCAGGGAAGGGAGCCAGCCCCAGCATTTT.

With regard to this clonotype: Its ends do not fully match the called genes, so a read error is possible. This chain connects TRBV6-2 or TRBV6-3 to TRBJ2-2; TRBD1 matches 8 bases. This CDR3 has 15 residues. The V gene's germline CDR1 is MNHEY and CDR2 SVGEGT. The CDR3 here is CTSRSPGRGRGELFF. CDR3 sequence (DNA): TGTACCAGCAGGTCCCCCGGCAGGGGGCGCGGGGAGCTGTTTTTT.

In its sample, this clonotype was seen a few times. A much larger clonotype is one base distant, so this may be a read error. The V and J genes are TRBV6-5 and TRBJ2-7; D unclear. The CDR3 contains 11 residues. Trimming removed 4 bases at V and 3 bases at J, with 4 bases between. Germline CDR1 MNHEY, CDR2 SVGAGI. This CDR3 reads CASSLLYEQYF. CDR3 nucleotides: TGTGCCAGCAGTTTACTCTACGAGCAGTACTTC.

A note on this clonotype: Since no conserved phenylalanine or tryptophan closes the CDR3, a read error is the likely cause. This chain joins TRBV12-5 and TRBJ2-3; 12 bases fit TRBD2. The CDR3 has 16 residues. Germline-derived CDR1 and CDR2 are LGHNT and FRNRAP. The V segment lost 1 base and the J segment 3 bases; nucleotides outside the gene matches: 2. This CDR3 is CASGLGTSGRTDTQYY. CDR3 in DNA: TGTGCTAGTGGTTTGGGTACTAGCGGGAGGACAGATACGCAGTATTAT.

Of note for this clonotype: At one end the junction does not follow the germline gene, possibly because of a read error. The chain recombines TRBV10-3 with TRBJ2-1, with 8 bases matching TRBD1. From germline, CDR1 is ENHRY and CDR2 SYGVKD. This CDR3 has 18 amino acids. The CDR3 sequence is CAISPRQGRLTGVGEQLF. The CDR3 DNA reads TGTGCCATCAGTCCTCGACAGGGGCGGCTAACGGGAGTCGGTGAGCAGTTATTC.

Turning to this clonotype: At one end, the junction sequence differs from germline, possibly due to a read error. The J gene is TRBJ2-7, the V gene TRBV11-2, with a possible D match to TRBD1 (5 bases). The CDR3 is 16 residues long. Germline V CDR1 and CDR2: SGHAT, FQNNGV. The CDR3 is CASSLDRGTVSYAQYF. CDR3 bases: TGTGCCAGCAGTTTAGATAGGGGCACCGTCTCCTACGCGCAGTACTTC.

This clonotype was detected many times. This chain uses TRBV5-4 with TRBJ1-5; no firm D call. The V gene lost 4 bases and the J gene lost 0 bases, with 11 bases spanning the gap. CDR3 length equals 15 residues. Germline V gene sequence: CDR1 SGHNT, CDR2 YYREEE (reference sequence). The CDR3 DNA is TGTGCCAGCAGCCGCGACGGAAATAGCAATCAGCCCCAGCATTTT. It translates to CASSRDGNSNQPQHF.

Turning to this clonotype: A single base separates this from a much larger clone, so it may be a read error. The chain combines TRBV11-2 with TRBJ2-5; a possible D gene is TRBD2 (6 bases). This CDR3 contains 15 residues. In germline, CDR1 is SGHAT, CDR2 FQNNGV. V lost 2 bases and J 7 bases, leaving 17 bases between the germline ends. The CDR3 coding sequence is TGTGCCAGCAGCTTAACGGCGGGATCAATAGGGACCCAGTACTTC. Translating gives CASSLTAGSIGTQYF.

Notes on this clonotype: The junction departs from germline at one end; a sequencing error may be responsible. The V call is TRBV11-2, the J call TRBJ2-5, with 9 bases that match TRBD1. The CDR3 has 15 amino acids. The germline gives CDR1 SGHAT, CDR2 FQNNGV. DNA of the CDR3: TGTGCCAGCAGCCACAACAGGGGGCCAAGCGAGACCCGGTACTTC. It encodes CASSHNRGPSETRYF.

Concerning this clonotype: At one end, the junction sequence differs from germline, possibly due to a read error. This chain connects TRBV12-3 or TRBV12-4 to TRBJ2-6, with D perhaps TRBD1 (5 bases). This CDR3 contains 17 residues. For the CDR3, the DNA is TGTGCCGGCAGCTTAACGACACATCTCTCTGGGGCCAACGTCCTGGCTTTC. It yields the protein CAGSLTTHLSGANVLAF.